Shown below are 8 T cell receptor beta chains from a single sample sequenced in a study of regulatory T cells in long-lasting Graves disease. Time point indicated: newly diagnosed GD, antithyroid drugs for less than 3 months. PBMC-derived RNA was used for the TCR library. Assembly of TCR beta libraries relied on iRepertoire HTBI primers together with Arm-PCR of CDR3 regions. TCRdb analysed the multiplex PCR reads with MiXCR anew, one entry per CDR3 protein. The table has 550,000 to 700,000 distinct CDR3 sequences, about 16% seen once. These data also formed part of another study, on T cells in Graves' hyperthyroidism and ophthalmopathy.

The specimen was peripheral blood mononuclear cells (PBMCs), collected at new diagnosis, from a patient treated with antithyroid drugs. The source of these receptors is a man aged 18 to 30 with Graves disease.

The chain carries TRBV7-9 and TRBJ1-6, with D tentatively TRBD1 (5 bases). The CDR3 spans 16 residues. The germline CDR1 and CDR2 sequences are SEHNR and FQNEAQ (reference sequence). V was clipped by 6 bases and J by 5 bases, with 17 bases between them. The CDR3 DNA follows: TGTGCCAGCAGGGCAGGGAGCGCAGTTCATAATTCACCCCTCCACTTT. Translating it yields CASRAGSAVHNSPLHF.

This chain connects TRBV24-1 to TRBJ2-4; D remains unclear. There are 11 residues in the CDR3. Trimming removed 3 bases at V and 7 bases at J, with 3 bases between. Germline V gene sequence: CDR1 KGHDR, CDR2 SFDVKD. The CDR3: CATSDRNIQYF. CDR3 bases: TGTGCCACCAGTGATAGGAACATTCAGTACTTC.

This chain links TRBV30 with TRBJ1-1; D is undetermined. This CDR3 has 13 amino acids. The germline V gene encodes CDR1 GTSNPN and CDR2 SVGIG (reference sequence). Trimming stripped 0 bases from V and 3 bases from J, with 8 bases between. In DNA, the CDR3 is TGTGCCTGGAGTGTGGGAGGGTACACTGAAGCTTTCTTT. It translates to CAWSVGGYTEAFF.

This clonotype was counted at least ten times. The V gene is TRBV7-9, the J gene TRBJ2-1; a possible D gene is TRBD1 (6 bases). Germline CDR1 is SEHNR and CDR2 is FQNEAQ (reference sequence). V lost 5 bases, J lost 4 bases, and 12 bases lay in between. The CDR3 is 14 residues long. The CDR3 is CASSAGDGYNEQFF. The CDR3 coding sequence is TGTGCCAGCAGCGCAGGGGACGGATACAATGAGCAGTTCTTC.

Notes on this clonotype: The junction does not match germline at one end; this may be a read error. The chain links TRBV30 to TRBJ1-2; the D is unclear. CDR1 is GTSNPN and CDR2 is SVGIG in the germline V gene (reference sequence). The CDR3 sequence is 15 residues long. In DNA, the CDR3 is TGTGCCTGGAGTGTACGAGGCCGGCAGAGTTATGGCTGCACCTTC. This sequence encodes CAWSVRGRQSYGCTF.

With respect to this clonotype: Mismatch with germline at one junction end may stem from a read error. The V gene is TRBV5-1, the J gene TRBJ2-1; TRBD2 is a possible D gene (8 bases). Germline V gives CDR1 SGHRS, CDR2 YFSETQ. The CDR3 totals 16 residues. CDR3 sequence reads: CASSLGSGDRYNEQLF. The CDR3 DNA sequence: TGCGCCAGCAGCTTGGGTAGCGGGGACAGATACAATGAGCAGCTCTTC.

The chain combines TRBV6-5 with TRBJ2-7, with D maybe TRBD1 (7 bases). This CDR3 spans 15 amino acids. Trimming stripped 2 bases from V and 4 bases from J, with 15 bases between. Germline V gene data show CDR1 as MNHEY and CDR2 as SVGAGI. The DNA of the CDR3 is TGTGCCAGCAGTTACGGGACAGCGACTAGGTACGAGCAGTACTTC. Translating gives CASSYGTATRYEQYF.

This clonotype was found many times. J is TRBJ2-7 and V is TRBV7-9; the match to TRBD1 covers 7 bases. The CDR3 runs to 14 residues. The germline V gene has CDR1 SEHNR and CDR2 FQNEAQ (reference sequence). Trimming at V came to 2 bases and at J to 6 bases, leaving 7 bases not matched to a gene. CDR3 in amino acids: CASSLSTGSREQYF. The CDR3 DNA reads as TGTGCCAGCAGCTTATCGACAGGGTCTCGCGAGCAGTACTTC.